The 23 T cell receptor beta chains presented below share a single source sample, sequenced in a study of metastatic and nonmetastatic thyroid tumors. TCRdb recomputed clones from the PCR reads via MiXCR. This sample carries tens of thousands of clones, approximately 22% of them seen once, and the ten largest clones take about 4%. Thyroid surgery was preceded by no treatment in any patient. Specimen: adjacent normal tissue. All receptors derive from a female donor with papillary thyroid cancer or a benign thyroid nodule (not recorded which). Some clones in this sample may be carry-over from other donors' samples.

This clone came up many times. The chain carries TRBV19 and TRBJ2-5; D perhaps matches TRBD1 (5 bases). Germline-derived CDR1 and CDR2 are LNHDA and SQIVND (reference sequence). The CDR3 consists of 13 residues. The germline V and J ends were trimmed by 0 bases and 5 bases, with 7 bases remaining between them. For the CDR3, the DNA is TGTGCCAGTAGTATAGACAGGGATGAGACCCAGTACTTC. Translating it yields CASSIDRDETQYF.

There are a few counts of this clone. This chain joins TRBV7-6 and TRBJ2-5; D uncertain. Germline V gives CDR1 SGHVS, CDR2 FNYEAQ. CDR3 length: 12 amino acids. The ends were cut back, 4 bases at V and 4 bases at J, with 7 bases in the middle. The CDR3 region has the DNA TGTGCCAGCAGCTATGGGATAGAGACCCAGTACTTC. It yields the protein CASSYGIETQYF.

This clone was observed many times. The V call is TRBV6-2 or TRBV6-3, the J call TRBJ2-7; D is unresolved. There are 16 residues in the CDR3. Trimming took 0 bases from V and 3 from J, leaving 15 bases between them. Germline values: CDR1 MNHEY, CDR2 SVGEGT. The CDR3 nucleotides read TGTGCCAGCAGTTACTCGATGGTCTCGGGTGACTACGAGCAGTACTTC. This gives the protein CASSYSMVSGDYEQYF.

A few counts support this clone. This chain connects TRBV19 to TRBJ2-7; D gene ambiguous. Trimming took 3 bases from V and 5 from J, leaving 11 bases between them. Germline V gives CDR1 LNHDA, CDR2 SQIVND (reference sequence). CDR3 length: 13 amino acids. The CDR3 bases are TGTGCCAGTAGTATCGTTCCAGACGACGAGCAGTACTTC. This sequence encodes CASSIVPDDEQYF.

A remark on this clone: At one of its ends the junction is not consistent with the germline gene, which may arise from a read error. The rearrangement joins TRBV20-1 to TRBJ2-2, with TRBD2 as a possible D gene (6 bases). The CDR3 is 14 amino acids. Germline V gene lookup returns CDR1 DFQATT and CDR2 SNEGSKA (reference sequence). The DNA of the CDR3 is TGCAGTGCTATACATTCGGAGGGTGTCGAGGTGCTGTTCTTT. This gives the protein CSAIHSEGVEVLFF.

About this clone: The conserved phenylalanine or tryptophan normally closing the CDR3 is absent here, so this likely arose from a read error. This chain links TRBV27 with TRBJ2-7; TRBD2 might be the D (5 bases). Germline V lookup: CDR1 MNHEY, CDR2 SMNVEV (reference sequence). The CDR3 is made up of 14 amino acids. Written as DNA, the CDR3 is TGTCCCAGCAGGTTGACGACTAACTCCTACGAGCAGTACCTC. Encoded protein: CPSRLTTNSYEQYL.

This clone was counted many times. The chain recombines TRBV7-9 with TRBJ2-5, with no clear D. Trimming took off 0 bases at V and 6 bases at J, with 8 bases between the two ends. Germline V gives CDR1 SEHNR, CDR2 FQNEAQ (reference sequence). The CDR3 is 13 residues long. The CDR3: CASSLAGGKTQYF. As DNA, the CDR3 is TGTGCCAGCAGCTTAGCCGGTGGGAAGACCCAGTACTTC. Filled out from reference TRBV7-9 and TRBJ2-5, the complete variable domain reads DTGVSQNPRHKITKRGQNVTFRCDPISEHNRLYWYRQTLGQGPEFLTYFQNEAQLEKSRLLSDRFSAERPKGSFSTLEIQRTEQGDSAMYLCASSLAGGKTQYFGPGTRLLVL.

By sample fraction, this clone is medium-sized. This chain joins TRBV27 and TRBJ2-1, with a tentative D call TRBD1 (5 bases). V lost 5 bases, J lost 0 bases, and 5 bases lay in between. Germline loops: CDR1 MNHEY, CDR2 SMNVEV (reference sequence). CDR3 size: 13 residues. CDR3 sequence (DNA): TGTGCCAGCAGTAGGGGCTCCTACAATGAGCAGTTCTTC. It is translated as CASSRGSYNEQFF.

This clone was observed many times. The CDR3: CASSVEPGVINEQFF. In DNA, the CDR3 is TGTGCCAGCAGCGTAGAACCAGGAGTAATCAATGAGCAGTTCTTC. This chain links TRBV9 with TRBJ2-1; no definite D call. This CDR3 spans 15 amino acids. Germline-derived CDR1 and CDR2 are SGDLS and YYNGEE. V was pared by 0 bases and J by 6 bases, with 13 bases between.

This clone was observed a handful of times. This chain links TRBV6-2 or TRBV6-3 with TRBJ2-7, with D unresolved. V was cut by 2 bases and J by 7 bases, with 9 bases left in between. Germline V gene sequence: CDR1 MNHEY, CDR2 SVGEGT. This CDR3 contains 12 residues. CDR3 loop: CASSYPPYEQYF. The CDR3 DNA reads TGTGCCAGCAGTTACCCTCCGTATGAGCAGTACTTC.

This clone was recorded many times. The CDR3 spells CASSYSSQGGTDTQYF. The DNA of the CDR3 is TGTGCCAGCAGTTACTCGAGTCAGGGAGGGACAGATACGCAGTATTTT. The chain has TRBV6-2 or TRBV6-3 and TRBJ2-3, with 7 bases identical to TRBD2. V shed 0 bases and J 3 bases; nucleotides not matched to a gene: 6. Per germline, CDR1 MNHEY and CDR2 SVGEGT. The CDR3 is 16 amino acids.

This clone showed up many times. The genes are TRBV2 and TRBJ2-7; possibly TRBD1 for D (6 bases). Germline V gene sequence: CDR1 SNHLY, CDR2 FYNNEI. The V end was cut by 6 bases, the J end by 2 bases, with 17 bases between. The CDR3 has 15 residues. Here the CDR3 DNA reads TGTGCCAGCAGGGCGACAGGTTTCGGAACCTACGAGCAGTACTTC. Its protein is CASRATGFGTYEQYF. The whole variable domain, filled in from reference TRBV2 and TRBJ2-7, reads EPEVTQTPSHQVTQMGQEVILRCVPISNHLYFYWYRQILGQKVEFLVSFYNNEISEKSEIFDDQFSVERPDGSNFTLKIRSTKLEDSAMYFCASRATGFGTYEQYFGPGTRLTVT.

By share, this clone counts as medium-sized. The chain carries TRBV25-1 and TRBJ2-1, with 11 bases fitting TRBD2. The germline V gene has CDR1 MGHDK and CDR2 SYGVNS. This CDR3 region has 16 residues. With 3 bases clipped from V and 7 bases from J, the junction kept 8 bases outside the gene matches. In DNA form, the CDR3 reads TGTGCCAGCAGTGACCCACTAGCGGGAGCCCGAAATGAGCAGTTCTTC. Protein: CASSDPLAGARNEQFF.

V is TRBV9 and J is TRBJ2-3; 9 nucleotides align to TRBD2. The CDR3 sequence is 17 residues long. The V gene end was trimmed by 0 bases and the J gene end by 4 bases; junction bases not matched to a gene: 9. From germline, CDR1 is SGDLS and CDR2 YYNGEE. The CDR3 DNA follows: TGTGCCAGCAGCGTAGCTAGCGGGGCTTCGATATCAGATACGCAGTATTTT. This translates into CASSVASGASISDTQYF.

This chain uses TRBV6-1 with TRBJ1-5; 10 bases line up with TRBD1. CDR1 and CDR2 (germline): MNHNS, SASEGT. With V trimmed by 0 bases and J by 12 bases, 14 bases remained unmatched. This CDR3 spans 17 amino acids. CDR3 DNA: TGTGCCAGCAGTGAAGCCGTGAGGGAGGACAGGGGGGGAGACCAGCATTTT. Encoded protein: CASSEAVREDRGGDQHF.

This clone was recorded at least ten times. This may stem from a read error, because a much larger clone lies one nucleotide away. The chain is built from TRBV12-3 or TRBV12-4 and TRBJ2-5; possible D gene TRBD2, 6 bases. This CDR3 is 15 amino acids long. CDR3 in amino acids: CASSSTTSSQETQCF. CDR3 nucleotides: TGTGCCAGCAGTTCCACTACTAGCAGCCAAGAGACCCAGTGCTTC.

CDR3 amino acids: CASSFKLGQNYEQYF. The CDR3 nucleotides are TGTGCCAGCAGTTTTAAACTCGGACAGAACTACGAGCAGTACTTC. The V and J genes are TRBV27 and TRBJ2-7; weak D call: TRBD1 (6 bases). The CDR3 covers 15 residues. Germline CDR1 is MNHEY and CDR2 is SMNVEV (reference sequence). V was clipped by 3 bases and J by 3 bases, with 15 bases between them.

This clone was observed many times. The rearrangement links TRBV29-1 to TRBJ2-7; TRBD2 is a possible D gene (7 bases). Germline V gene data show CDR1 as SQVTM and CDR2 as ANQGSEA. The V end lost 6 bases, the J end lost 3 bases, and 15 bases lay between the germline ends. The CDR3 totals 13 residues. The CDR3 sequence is CSVIGGGVYEQYF. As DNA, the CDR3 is TGCAGCGTGATCGGCGGGGGCGTCTACGAGCAGTACTTC.

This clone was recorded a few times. CDR3 loop: CASSYSGGEVGELFF. The CDR3 bases are TGTGCCAGCAGTTACTCGGGGGGAGAGGTCGGGGAGCTGTTTTTT. The rearrangement links TRBV6-2 or TRBV6-3 to TRBJ2-2; a possible D gene is TRBD2 (6 bases). The CDR3 contains 15 residues. Germline CDR1 MNHEY, CDR2 SVGEGT. Trimming stripped 0 bases from V and 7 bases from J, with 12 bases between.

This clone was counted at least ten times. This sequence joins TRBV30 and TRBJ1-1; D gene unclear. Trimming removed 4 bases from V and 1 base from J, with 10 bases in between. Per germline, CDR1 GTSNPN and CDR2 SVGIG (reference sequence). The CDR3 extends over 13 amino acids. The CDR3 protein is CAWTRRGNTEAFF. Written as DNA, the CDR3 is TGTGCCTGGACGAGGCGAGGGAACACTGAAGCTTTCTTT.

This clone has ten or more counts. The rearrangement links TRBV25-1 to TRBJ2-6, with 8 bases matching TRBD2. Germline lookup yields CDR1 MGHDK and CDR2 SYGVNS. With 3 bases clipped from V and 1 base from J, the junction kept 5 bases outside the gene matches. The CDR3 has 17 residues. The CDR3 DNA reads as TGTGCCAGCAGTGATCCCGCGGGGGGATCTGGGGCCAACGTCCTGACTTTC. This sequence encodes CASSDPAGGSGANVLTF.

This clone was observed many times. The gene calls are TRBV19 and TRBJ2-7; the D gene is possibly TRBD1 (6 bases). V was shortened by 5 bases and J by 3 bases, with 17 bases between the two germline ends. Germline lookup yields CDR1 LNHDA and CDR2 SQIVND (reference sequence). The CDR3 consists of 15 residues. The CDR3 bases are TGTGCCAGTAGTGCTGGGACAACAACCCTCTACGAGCAGTACTTC. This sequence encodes CASSAGTTTLYEQYF.

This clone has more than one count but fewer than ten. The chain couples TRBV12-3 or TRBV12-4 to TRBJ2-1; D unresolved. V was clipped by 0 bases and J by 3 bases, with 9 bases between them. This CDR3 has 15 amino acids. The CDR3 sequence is CASSLALGIYNEQFF. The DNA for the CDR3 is TGTGCCAGCAGTTTAGCTCTAGGGATCTACAATGAGCAGTTCTTC.